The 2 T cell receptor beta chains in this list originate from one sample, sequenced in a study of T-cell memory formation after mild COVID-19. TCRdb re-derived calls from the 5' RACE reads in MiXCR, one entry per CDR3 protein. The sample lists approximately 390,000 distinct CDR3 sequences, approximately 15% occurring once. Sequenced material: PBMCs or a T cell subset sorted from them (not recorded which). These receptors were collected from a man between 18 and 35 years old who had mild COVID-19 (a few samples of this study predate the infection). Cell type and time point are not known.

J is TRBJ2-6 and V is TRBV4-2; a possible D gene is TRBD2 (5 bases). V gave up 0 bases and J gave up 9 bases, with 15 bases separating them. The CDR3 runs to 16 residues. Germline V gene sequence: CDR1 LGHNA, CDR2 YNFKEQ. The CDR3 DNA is TGTGCCAGCAGCCAAGATACCGGCTCTGGGAGCAACGTCCTGACTTTC. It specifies CASSQDTGSGSNVLTF.

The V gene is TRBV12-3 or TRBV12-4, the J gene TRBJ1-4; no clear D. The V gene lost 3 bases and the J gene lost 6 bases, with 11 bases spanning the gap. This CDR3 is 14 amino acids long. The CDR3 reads CASSFAGLHEKLFF. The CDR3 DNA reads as TGTGCCAGCAGTTTCGCAGGCCTACATGAAAAACTGTTTTTT.